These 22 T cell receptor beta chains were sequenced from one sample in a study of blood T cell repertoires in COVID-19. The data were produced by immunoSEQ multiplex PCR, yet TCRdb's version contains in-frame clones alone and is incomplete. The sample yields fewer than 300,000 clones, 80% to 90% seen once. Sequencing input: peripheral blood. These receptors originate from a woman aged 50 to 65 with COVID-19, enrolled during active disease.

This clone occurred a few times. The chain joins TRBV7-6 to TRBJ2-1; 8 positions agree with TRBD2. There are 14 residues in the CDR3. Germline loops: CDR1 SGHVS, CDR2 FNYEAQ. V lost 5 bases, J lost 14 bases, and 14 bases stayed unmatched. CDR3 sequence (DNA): TGTGCCAGCAGCCTCTCCAGCGGGAGCGATAAGGAGTTCTTC. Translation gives CASSLSSGSDKEFF.

CDR3 sequence reads: CASSQDLRQGKYF. The DNA for the CDR3 is TGTGCCAGCAGCCAAGATCTAAGACAGGGCAAGTACTTC. The gene calls are TRBV14 and TRBJ2-4; 7 bases are shared with TRBD1. Losses at the gene ends were 0 bases for V and 14 bases for J; bases not matched to a gene: 7. Germline V gives CDR1 SGHDN, CDR2 FVKESK. This CDR3 region has 13 residues.

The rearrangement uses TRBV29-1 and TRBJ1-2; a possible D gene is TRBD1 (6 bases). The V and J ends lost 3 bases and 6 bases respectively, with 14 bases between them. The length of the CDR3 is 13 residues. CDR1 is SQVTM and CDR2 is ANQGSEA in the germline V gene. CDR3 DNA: TGCAGCGTTGATTGGAAGGGGGTGAATGGCTACACCTTC. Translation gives CSVDWKGVNGYTF.

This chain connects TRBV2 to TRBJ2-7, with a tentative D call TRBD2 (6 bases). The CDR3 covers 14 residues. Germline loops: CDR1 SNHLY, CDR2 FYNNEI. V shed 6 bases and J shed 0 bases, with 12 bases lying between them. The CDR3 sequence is CASRRGDFSYEQYF. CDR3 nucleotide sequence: TGTGCCAGCAGACGTGGGGACTTCTCCTACGAGCAGTACTTC.

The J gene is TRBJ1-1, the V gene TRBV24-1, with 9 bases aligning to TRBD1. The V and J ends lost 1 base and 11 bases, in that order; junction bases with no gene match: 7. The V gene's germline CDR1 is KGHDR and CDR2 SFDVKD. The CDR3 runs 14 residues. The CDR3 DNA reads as TGTGCCACCAGTGATTTCGACAGGGGGTCGGGGGCTTTCTTT. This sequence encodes CATSDFDRGSGAFF.

CDR3 bases: TGTGCCAGTAGTATTCTAGGGGCAGGGCCTGCTCAGCCCCAGCATTTT. This gives the protein CASSILGAGPAQPQHF. The gene calls are TRBV19 and TRBJ1-5, with a tentative D call TRBD1 (5 bases). The CDR3 length is 16 residues. V was shortened by 3 bases and J by 6 bases, with 18 bases between the two germline ends. The germline CDR1 and CDR2 sequences are LNHDA and SQIVND (reference sequence).

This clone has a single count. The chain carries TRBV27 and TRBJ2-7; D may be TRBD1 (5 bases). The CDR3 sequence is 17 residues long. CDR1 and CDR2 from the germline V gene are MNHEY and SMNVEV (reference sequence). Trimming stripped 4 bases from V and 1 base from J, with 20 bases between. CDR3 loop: CASSSTDRRRGSYEQYF. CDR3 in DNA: TGTGCCAGCAGTTCGACCGACCGAAGAAGGGGATCCTACGAGCAGTACTTC.

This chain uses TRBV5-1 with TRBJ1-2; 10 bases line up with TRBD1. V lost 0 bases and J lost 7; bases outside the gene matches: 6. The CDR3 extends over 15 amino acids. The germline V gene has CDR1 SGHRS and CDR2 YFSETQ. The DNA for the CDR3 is TGCGCCAGCAGCTTGGTGGGACAGGGGATTGGTGGCTACACCTTC. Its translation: CASSLVGQGIGGYTF.

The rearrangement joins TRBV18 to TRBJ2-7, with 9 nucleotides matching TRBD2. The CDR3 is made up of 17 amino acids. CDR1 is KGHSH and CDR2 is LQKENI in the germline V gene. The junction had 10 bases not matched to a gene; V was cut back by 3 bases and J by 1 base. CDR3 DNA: TGTGCCAGCTCACCCTCCCCTAGCGGGACGGATTCCTACGAGCAGTACTTC. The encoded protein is CASSPSPSGTDSYEQYF.

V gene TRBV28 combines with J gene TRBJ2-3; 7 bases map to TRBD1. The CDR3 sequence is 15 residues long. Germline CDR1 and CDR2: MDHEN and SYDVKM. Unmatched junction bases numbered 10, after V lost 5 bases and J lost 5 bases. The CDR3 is CASSRGGQAQDTQYF. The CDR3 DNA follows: TGTGCCAGCAGTCGAGGCGGACAGGCCCAAGATACGCAGTATTTT.

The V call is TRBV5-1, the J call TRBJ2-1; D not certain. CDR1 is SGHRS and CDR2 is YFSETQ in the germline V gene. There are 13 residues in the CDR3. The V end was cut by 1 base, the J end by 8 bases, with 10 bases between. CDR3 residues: CASSLRPPDEQFF. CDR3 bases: TGCGCCAGCAGCTTGCGTCCACCGGATGAGCAGTTCTTC.

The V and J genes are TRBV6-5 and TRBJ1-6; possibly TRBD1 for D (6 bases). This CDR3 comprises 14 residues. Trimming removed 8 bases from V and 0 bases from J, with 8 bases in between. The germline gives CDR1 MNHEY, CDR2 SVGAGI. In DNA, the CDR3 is TGTGCCAGCCGGGACATCTCCTATAATTCACCCCTCCACTTT. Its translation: CASRDISYNSPLHF.

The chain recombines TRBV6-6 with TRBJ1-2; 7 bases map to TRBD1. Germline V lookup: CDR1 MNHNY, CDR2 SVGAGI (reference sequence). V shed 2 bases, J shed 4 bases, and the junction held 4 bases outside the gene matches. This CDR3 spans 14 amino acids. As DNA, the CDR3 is TGTGCCAGCAGTTACACCGACAGGGTCTATGGCTACACCTTC. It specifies CASSYTDRVYGYTF.

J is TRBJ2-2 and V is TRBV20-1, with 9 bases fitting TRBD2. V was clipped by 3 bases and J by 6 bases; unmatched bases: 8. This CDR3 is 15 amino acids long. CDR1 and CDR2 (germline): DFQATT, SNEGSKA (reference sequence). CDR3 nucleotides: TGCAGTGCTAGTGGTAGCGGGAGTCTGTCCGGGGAGCTGTTTTTT. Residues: CSASGSGSLSGELFF.

CDR3 DNA sequence: TGTGCCAGCAGTTTAAGCAGGGTTAATCAGCCCCAGCATTTT. Translated, it gives CASSLSRVNQPQHF. The chain has TRBV27 and TRBJ1-5, with TRBD1 as a possible D gene (5 bases). This CDR3 region has 14 residues. Trimming removed 2 bases at V and 4 bases at J, with 9 bases between. Germline V lookup: CDR1 MNHEY, CDR2 SMNVEV (reference sequence).

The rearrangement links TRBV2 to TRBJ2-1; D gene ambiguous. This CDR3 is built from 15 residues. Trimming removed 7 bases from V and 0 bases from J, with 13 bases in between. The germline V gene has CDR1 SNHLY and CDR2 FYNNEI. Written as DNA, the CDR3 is TGTGCCAGCAAACCCGCAGCGAGCTCCTACAATGAGCAGTTCTTC. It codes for CASKPAASSYNEQFF.

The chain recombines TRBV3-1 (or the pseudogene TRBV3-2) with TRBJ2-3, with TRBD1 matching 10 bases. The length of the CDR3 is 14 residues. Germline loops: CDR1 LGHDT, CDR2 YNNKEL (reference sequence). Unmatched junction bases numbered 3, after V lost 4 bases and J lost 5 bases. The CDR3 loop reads CASSLGTGEDTQYF. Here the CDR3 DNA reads TGTGCCAGCAGCCTCGGGACAGGGGAAGATACGCAGTATTTT.

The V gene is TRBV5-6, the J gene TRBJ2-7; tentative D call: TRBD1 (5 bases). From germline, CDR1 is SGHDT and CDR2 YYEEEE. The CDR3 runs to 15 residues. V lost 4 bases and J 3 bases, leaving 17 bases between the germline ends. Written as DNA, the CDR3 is TGTGCCAGCAGCCGCGACCAGGGCCTCAGCTACGAGCAGTACTTC. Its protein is CASSRDQGLSYEQYF.

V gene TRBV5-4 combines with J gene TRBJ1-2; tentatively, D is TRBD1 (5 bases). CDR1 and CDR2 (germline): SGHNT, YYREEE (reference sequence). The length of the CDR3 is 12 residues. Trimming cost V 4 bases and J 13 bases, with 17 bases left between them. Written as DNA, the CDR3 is TGTGCCAGCAGCCCAGAGACAAAGGGGTGCACCTTC. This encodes CASSPETKGCTF.

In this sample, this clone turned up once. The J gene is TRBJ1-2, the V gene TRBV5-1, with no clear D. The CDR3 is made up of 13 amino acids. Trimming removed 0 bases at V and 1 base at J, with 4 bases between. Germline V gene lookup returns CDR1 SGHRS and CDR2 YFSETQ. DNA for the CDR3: TGCGCCAGCAGCTTGGACAATAACTATGGCTACACCTTC. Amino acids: CASSLDNNYGYTF.

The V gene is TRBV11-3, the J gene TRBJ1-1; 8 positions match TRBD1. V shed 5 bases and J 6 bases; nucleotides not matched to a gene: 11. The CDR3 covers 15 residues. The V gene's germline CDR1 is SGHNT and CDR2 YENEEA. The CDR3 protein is CASSQQGASSSEAFF. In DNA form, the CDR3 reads TGTGCCAGCAGCCAGCAGGGGGCGTCTTCCTCTGAAGCTTTCTTT.

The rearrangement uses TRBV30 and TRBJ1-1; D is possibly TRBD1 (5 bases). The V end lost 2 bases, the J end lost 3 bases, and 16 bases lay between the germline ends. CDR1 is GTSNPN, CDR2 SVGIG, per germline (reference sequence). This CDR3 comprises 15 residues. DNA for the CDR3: TGTGCCTGGAGTCAACAGGTAGGATTGGACACTGAAGCTTTCTTT. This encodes CAWSQQVGLDTEAFF.